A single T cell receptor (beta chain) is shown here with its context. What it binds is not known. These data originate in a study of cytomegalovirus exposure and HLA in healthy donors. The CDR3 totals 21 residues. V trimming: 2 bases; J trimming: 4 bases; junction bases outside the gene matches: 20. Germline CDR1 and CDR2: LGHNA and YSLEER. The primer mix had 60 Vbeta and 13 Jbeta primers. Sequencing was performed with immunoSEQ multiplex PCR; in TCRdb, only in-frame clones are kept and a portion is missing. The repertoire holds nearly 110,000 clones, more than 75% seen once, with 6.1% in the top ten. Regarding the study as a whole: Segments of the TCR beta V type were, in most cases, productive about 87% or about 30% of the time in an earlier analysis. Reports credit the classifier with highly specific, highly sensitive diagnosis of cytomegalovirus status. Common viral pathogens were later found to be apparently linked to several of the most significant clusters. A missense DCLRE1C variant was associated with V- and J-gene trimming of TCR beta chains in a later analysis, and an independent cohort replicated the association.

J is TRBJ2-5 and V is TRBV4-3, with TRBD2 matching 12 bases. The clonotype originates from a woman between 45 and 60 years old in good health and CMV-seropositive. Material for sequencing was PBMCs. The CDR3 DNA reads TGCGCCAGCAGCCAATCCTTTCTTGGGCTAGCGGGGGGGCTAGGGCCAGAGACCCAGTACTTC. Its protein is CASSQSFLGLAGGLGPETQYF.